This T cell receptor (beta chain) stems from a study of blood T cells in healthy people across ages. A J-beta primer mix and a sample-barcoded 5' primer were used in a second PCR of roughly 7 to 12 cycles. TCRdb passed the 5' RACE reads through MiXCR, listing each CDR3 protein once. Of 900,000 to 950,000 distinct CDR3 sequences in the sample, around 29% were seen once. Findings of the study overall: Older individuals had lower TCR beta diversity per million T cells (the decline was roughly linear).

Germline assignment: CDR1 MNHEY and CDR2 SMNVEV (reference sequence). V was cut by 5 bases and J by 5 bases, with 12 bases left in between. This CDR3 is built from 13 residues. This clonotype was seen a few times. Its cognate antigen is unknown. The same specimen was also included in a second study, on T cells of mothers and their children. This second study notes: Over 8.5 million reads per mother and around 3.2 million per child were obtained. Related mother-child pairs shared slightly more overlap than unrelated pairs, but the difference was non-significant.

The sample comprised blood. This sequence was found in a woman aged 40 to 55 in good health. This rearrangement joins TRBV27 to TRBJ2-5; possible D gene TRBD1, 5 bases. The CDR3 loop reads CASSLDSAETQYF. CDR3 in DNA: TGTGCCAGCAGTCTCGACAGTGCCGAGACCCAGTACTTC.